Listed here are 15 T cell receptor beta chains from one sample, sequenced in a study of blood T cell repertoires in COVID-19. Sequenced by immunoSEQ multiplex PCR; TCRdb stores in-frame clones only, minus some. The sample holds about 180,000 clones, around 88% seen once. Sequences were obtained from PBMCs or T cells enriched from blood (not recorded which). The receptors derive from a woman aged 30 to 39 who had recovered from COVID-19.

This chain links TRBV6-5 with TRBJ2-7; 7 bases are shared with TRBD1. The CDR3 extends over 12 amino acids. CDR1 and CDR2 (germline): MNHEY, SVGAGI. With V trimmed by 6 bases and J by 4 bases, 3 bases remained unmatched. CDR3 in DNA: TGTGCCAGCAGCCCGACAGGGTACGAGCAGTACTTC. This sequence encodes CASSPTGYEQYF.

V usage is TRBV21-1 and J usage is TRBJ1-1; no check of the table's D call, TRBD1, against the DNA was made. TRBV21-1 is classified as a pseudogene. This CDR3 is 13 amino acids long. DNA for the CDR3: TGTGCCAGCAGCAACACAGTGAACACTGAAGCTTTCTTT. It translates to CASSNTVNTEAFF.

This chain links TRBV5-6 with TRBJ1-3; a weak D match, TRBD1 (6 bases). Germline CDR1 and CDR2: SGHDT and YYEEEE. The germline V and J ends were trimmed by 0 bases and 0 bases, with 19 bases remaining between them. The CDR3 is made up of 19 amino acids. CDR3 DNA sequence: TGTGCCAGCAGCTTGGCCTGGGGGAAACAGGGTCCCTCTGGAAACACCATATATTTT. This sequence encodes CASSLAWGKQGPSGNTIYF. Drawing the rest from reference TRBV5-6 and TRBJ1-3, the complete variable domain is DAGVTQSPTHLIKTRGQQVTLRCSPKSGHDTVSWYQQALGQGPQFIFQYYEEEERQRGNFPDRFSGHQFPNYSSELNVNALLLGDSALYLCASSLAWGKQGPSGNTIYFGEGSWLTVV.

This sequence joins TRBV15 and TRBJ1-5; D may be TRBD1 (6 bases). The germline gives CDR1 LNHNV, CDR2 YYDKDF (reference sequence). This CDR3 has 14 amino acids. Trimming removed 1 base at V and 6 bases at J, with 10 bases between. The CDR3 loop is CATSRGGLGQPQHF. The DNA for the CDR3 is TGTGCCACCAGCAGAGGGGGGCTTGGTCAGCCCCAGCATTTT.

The chain recombines TRBV5-1 with TRBJ1-1; D may be TRBD1 (6 bases). The ends were cut back, 2 bases at V and 4 bases at J, with 12 bases in the middle. CDR3 length: 14 residues. Germline CDR1 and CDR2: SGHRS and YFSETQ. CDR3 in DNA: TGCGCCAGCAGCTTAATAACAGGGTTCACTGAAGCTTTCTTT. It is translated as CASSLITGFTEAFF.

This clone appeared a few times. The rearrangement joins TRBV6-5 to TRBJ2-7; 12 positions match TRBD2. The CDR3 consists of 15 residues. Unmatched junction bases numbered 3, after V lost 6 bases and J lost 0 bases. Germline V gene data show CDR1 as MNHEY and CDR2 as SVGAGI. The CDR3 DNA is TGTGCCAGCAGGCTAGCGGGAGGGCTCTCCTACGAGCAGTACTTC. It is translated as CASRLAGGLSYEQYF.

The chain joins TRBV19 to TRBJ1-1; 9 positions match TRBD1. The junction had 20 bases not matched to a gene; V was cut back by 7 bases and J by 11 bases. Germline-derived CDR1 and CDR2 are LNHDA and SQIVND (reference sequence). The CDR3 has 16 residues. Here the CDR3 DNA reads TGTGCCAGTACCCCCCTACAGGGGACAGGGCGGATTAGTGCTTTCTTT. Translation gives CASTPLQGTGRISAFF.

The chain has TRBV7-2 and TRBJ2-7; 9 nucleotides match TRBD2. V lost 4 bases, J lost 3 bases, and 4 bases stayed unmatched. The CDR3 length is 14 residues. The germline gives CDR1 SGHTA, CDR2 FQGNSA. The DNA for the CDR3 is TGTGCCAGCAGCTATGGTAGCGGGAGCTACGAGCAGTACTTC. Translation gives CASSYGSGSYEQYF.

The chain recombines TRBV27 with TRBJ2-3; 9 positions agree with TRBD2. The CDR3 length is 13 residues. CDR1 and CDR2 from the germline V gene are MNHEY and SMNVEV (reference sequence). After removal of 7 bases from V and 1 base from J, the junction contained 0 bases not matched to a gene. The CDR3 DNA reads TGTGCCAGCACTAGCGGGGGCACAGATACGCAGTATTTT. Its translation is CASTSGGTDTQYF.

A few counts support this clone. The gene calls are TRBV5-4 and TRBJ2-7; perhaps TRBD2 as D (5 bases). This CDR3 comprises 15 residues. Germline V gives CDR1 SGHNT, CDR2 YYREEE (reference sequence). Deletions cut 0 bases from V and 6 bases from J, with 16 bases between. The CDR3 bases are TGTGCCAGCAGCTTGGTGGCTAGCCGGACGATCGAGCAGTACTTC. Its translation is CASSLVASRTIEQYF.

This chain uses TRBV11-2 with TRBJ2-7; 9 bases line up with TRBD1. After removal of 5 bases from V and 2 bases from J, the junction contained 4 bases not matched to a gene. This CDR3 region has 14 residues. The germline V gene encodes CDR1 SGHAT and CDR2 FQNNGV. The CDR3 DNA reads as TGTGCCAGCAGCCCCGGGACAGGGCCCTACGAGCAGTACTTC. Translating gives CASSPGTGPYEQYF. Combining the CDR3 with reference TRBV11-2 and TRBJ2-7 gives the whole variable domain EAGVAQSPRYKIIEKRQSVAFWCNPISGHATLYWYQQILGQGPKLLIQFQNNGVVDDSQLPKDRFSAERLKGVDSTLKIQPAKLEDSAVYLCASSPGTGPYEQYFGPGTRLTVT.

This chain links TRBV5-1 with TRBJ2-7; the D gene is possibly TRBD1 (5 bases). Germline CDR1 is SGHRS and CDR2 is YFSETQ. Trimming removed 0 bases at V and 7 bases at J, with 11 bases between. The length of the CDR3 is 13 residues. The CDR3 region is CASSLEGLREQYF. The CDR3 DNA reads TGCGCCAGCAGCTTGGAGGGGTTAAGGGAGCAGTACTTC.

The chain combines TRBV11-2 with TRBJ1-2; possible D gene TRBD1, 6 bases. V was shortened by 3 bases and J by 4 bases, with 12 bases between the two germline ends. The CDR3 sequence is 14 residues long. CDR1 is SGHAT, CDR2 FQNNGV, per germline. CDR3 residues: CASSFTDRRYGYTF. The CDR3 DNA sequence: TGTGCCAGCAGCTTTACCGACAGGCGCTATGGCTACACCTTC.

This clone appeared once. The chain joins TRBV28 to TRBJ1-6; maybe TRBD1 (5 bases). V lost 6 bases to trimming and J lost 6 bases, with 12 bases between them. The CDR3 extends over 14 amino acids. Germline V CDR1 and CDR2: MDHEN, SYDVKM. The CDR3 is CASRGGPSNSPLHF. CDR3 coding DNA: TGTGCCAGCAGGGGGGGACCATCTAATTCACCCCTCCACTTT.

This sequence joins TRBV6-6 and TRBJ2-7, with D perhaps matching TRBD2 (5 bases). V was cut by 0 bases and J by 0 bases, with 12 bases left in between. Per the germline V gene, CDR1 is MNHNY and CDR2 is SVGAGI (reference sequence). The CDR3 consists of 16 residues. DNA of the CDR3: TGTGCCAGCAGTTACTCGATGAGCGGCGTCTCCTACGAGCAGTACTTC. Amino acids: CASSYSMSGVSYEQYF.